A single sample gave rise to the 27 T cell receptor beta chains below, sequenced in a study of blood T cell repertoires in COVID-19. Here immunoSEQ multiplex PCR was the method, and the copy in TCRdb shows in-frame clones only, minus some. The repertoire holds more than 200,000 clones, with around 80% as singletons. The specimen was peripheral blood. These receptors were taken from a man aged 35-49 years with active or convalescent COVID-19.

The CDR3 coding sequence is TGTGCCAGCAGCGCGACGGGGGGGAAAGATACGCAGTATTTT. Translation gives CASSATGGKDTQYF. The chain has TRBV3-1 (or the pseudogene TRBV3-2) and TRBJ2-3, with 8 bases that match TRBD2. CDR1 LGHDT and CDR2 YNNKEL come from the germline V gene (reference sequence). This CDR3 is built from 14 residues. V trimming: 5 bases; J trimming: 5 bases; junction bases outside the gene matches: 6.

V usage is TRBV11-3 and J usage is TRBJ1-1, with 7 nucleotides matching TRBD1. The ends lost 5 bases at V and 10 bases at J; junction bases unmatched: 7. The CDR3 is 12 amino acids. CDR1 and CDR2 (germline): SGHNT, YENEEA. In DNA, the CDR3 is TGTGCCAGCAGCCCCGGCCACAGGGGAGCTTTCTTT. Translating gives CASSPGHRGAFF.

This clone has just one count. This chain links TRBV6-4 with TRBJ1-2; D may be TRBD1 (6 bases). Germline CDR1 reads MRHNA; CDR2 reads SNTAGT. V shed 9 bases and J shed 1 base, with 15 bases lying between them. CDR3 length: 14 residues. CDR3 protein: CARLGQLINYGYTF. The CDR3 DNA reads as TGTGCCAGACTAGGACAGTTGATTAACTATGGCTACACCTTC.

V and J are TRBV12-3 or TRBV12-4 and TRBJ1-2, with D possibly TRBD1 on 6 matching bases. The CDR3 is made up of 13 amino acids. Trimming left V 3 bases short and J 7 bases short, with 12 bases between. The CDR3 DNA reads TGTGCCAGCAGTTTCGGGGGGGCGGTTGGCTACACCTTC. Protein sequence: CASSFGGAVGYTF.

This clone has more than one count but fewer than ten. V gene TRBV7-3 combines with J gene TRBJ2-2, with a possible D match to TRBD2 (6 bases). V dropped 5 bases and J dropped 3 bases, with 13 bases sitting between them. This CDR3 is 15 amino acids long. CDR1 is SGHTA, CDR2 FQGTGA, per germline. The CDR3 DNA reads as TGTGCCAGCAGCCCCCAGCGGGTGGACACCGGGGAGCTGTTTTTT. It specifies CASSPQRVDTGELFF.

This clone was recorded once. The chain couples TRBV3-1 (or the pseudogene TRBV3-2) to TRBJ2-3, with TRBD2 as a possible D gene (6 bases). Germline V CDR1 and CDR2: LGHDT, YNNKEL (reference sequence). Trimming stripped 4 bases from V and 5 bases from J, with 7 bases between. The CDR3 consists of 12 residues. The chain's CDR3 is CASSRGGDTQYF. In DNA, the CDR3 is TGTGCCAGCAGCCGGGGAGGAGATACGCAGTATTTT.

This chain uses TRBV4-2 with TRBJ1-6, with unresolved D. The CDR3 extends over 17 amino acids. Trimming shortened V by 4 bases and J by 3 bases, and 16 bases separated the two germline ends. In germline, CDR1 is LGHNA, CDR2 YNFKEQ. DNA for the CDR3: TGTGCCAGCAGCCCGCCTGACACAGTCAACTATAATTCACCCCTCCACTTT. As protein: CASSPPDTVNYNSPLHF.

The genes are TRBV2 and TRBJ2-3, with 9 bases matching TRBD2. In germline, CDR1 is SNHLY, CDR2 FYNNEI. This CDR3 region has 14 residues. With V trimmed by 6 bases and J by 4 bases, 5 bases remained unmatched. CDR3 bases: TGTGCCAGCAGCGGGACTAGCCCGGCAGATACGCAGTATTTT. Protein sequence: CASSGTSPADTQYF. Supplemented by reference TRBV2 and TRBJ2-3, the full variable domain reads EPEVTQTPSHQVTQMGQEVILRCVPISNHLYFYWYRQILGQKVEFLVSFYNNEISEKSEIFDDQFSVERPDGSNFTLKIRSTKLEDSAMYFCASSGTSPADTQYFGPGTRLTVL.

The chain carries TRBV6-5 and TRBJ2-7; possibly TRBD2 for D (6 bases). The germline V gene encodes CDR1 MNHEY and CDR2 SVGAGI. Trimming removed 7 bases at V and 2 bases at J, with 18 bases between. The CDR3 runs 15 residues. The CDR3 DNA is TGTGCCAGCAAACCACTTCGAGCGGGCACCTACGAGCAGTACTTC. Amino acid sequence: CASKPLRAGTYEQYF.

CDR3 residues: CASSPRDSQVFNYGYTF. The CDR3 nucleotides are TGTGCCAGCAGCCCCCGGGACAGCCAAGTTTTTAACTATGGCTACACCTTC. This sequence joins TRBV3-1 (or the pseudogene TRBV3-2) and TRBJ1-2; 7 positions agree with TRBD1. V trimming: 4 bases; J trimming: 1 base; junction bases outside the gene matches: 12. The CDR3 has 17 amino acids. Germline CDR1 and CDR2: LGHDT and YNNKEL (reference sequence).

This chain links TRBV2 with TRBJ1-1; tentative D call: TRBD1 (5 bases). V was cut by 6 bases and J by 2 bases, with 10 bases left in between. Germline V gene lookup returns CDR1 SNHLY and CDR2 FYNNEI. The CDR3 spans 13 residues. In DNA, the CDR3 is TGTGCCAGCAGCCGGGACTTAAACACTGAAGCTTTCTTT. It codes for CASSRDLNTEAFF.

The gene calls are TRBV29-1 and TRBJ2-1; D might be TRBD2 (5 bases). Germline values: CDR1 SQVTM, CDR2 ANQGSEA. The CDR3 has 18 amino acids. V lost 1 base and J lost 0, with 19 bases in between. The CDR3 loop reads CSVEGTLEKGSSYNEQFF. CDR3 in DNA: TGCAGCGTTGAAGGGACCCTCGAAAAAGGGAGCTCCTACAATGAGCAGTTCTTC.

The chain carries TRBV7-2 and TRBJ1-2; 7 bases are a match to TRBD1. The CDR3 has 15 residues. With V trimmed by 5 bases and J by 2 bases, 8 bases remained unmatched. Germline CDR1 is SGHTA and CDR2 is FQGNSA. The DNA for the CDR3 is TGTGCCAGCAGCACTCAGGGGGGTTTAAACTATGGCTACACCTTC. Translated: CASSTQGGLNYGYTF.

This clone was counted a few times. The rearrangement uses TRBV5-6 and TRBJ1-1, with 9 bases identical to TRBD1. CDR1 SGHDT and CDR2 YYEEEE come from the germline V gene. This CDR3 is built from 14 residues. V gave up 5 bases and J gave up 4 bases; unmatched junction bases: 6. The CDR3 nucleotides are TGTGCCAGCAGTTCCCAGGGACAGGGCACTGAAGCTTTCTTT. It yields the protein CASSSQGQGTEAFF.

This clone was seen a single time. The CDR3 coding sequence is TGTGCCAGCAGTTACAGGGACAGGGGATCCTATGGCTACACCTTC. Amino acids: CASSYRDRGSYGYTF. This chain connects TRBV6-5 to TRBJ1-2, with TRBD1 matching 10 bases. The ends lost 2 bases at V and 4 bases at J; junction bases unmatched: 4. The CDR3 has 15 residues. The V gene's germline CDR1 is MNHEY and CDR2 SVGAGI.

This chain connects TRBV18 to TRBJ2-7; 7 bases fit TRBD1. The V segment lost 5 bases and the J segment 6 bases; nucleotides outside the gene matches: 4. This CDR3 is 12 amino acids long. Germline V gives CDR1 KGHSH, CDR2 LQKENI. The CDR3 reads CASSFDRAEQYF. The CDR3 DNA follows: TGTGCCAGCTCATTCGACAGGGCCGAGCAGTACTTC.

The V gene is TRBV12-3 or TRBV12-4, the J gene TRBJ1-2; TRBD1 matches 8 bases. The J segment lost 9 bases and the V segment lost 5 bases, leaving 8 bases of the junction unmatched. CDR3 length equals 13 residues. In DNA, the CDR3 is TGTGCCAGCAGTCGTGACAGGGGAGGGAGCTACACCTTC. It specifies CASSRDRGGSYTF.

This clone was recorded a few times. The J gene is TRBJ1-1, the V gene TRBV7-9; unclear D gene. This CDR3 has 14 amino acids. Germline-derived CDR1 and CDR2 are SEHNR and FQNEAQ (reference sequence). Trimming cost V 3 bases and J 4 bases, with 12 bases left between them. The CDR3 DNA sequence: TGTGCCAGCAGCTTTGGAGGTTGGCTCACTGAAGCTTTCTTT. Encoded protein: CASSFGGWLTEAFF. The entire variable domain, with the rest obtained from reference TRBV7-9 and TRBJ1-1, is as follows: DTGVSQNPRHKITKRGQNVTFRCDPISEHNRLYWYRQTLGQGPEFLTYFQNEAQLEKSRLLSDRFSAERPKGSFSTLEIQRTEQGDSAMYLCASSFGGWLTEAFFGQGTRLTVV.

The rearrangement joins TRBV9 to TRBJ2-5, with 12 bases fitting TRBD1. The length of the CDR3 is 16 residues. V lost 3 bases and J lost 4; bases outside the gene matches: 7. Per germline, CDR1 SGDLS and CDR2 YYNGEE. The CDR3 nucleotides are TGTGCCAGCAGCGCCCCTGGGACAGGGGGCAGAGAGACCCAGTACTTC. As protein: CASSAPGTGGRETQYF. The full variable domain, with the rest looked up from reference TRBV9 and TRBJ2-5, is DSGVTQTPKHLITATGQRVTLRCSPRSGDLSVYWYQQSLDQGLQFLIQYYNGEERAKGNILERFSAQQFPDLHSELNLSSLELGDSALYFCASSAPGTGGRETQYFGPGTRLLVL.

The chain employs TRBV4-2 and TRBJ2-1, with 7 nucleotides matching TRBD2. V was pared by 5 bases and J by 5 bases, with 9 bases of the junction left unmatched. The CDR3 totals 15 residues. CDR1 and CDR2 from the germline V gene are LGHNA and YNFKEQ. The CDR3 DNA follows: TGTGCCAGCAGCTTGGAGCGGGGCCATCACAATGAGCAGTTCTTC. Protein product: CASSLERGHHNEQFF.

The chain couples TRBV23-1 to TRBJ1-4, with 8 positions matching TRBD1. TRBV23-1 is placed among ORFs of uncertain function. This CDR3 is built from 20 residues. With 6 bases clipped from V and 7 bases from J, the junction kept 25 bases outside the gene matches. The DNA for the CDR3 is TGCGCCAGCAGCATCCACTATTCCATTGGTTTCGGCAGGGGGCCTGAAAAACTGTTTTTT. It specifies CASSIHYSIGFGRGPEKLFF.

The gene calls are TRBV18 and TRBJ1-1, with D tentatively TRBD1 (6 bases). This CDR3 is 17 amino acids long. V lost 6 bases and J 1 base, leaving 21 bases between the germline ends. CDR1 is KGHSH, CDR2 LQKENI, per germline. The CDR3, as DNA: TGTGCCAGCTCGCCCGTGGCAGGGGAGAAAGGGAACACTGAAGCTTTCTTT. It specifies CASSPVAGEKGNTEAFF.

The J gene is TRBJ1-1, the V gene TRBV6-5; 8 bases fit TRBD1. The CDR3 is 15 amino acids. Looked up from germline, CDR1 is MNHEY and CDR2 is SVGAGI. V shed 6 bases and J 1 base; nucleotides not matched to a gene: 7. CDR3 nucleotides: TGTGCCAGCAGCGCGAGAACAGGGGGGAACACTGAAGCTTTCTTT. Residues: CASSARTGGNTEAFF.

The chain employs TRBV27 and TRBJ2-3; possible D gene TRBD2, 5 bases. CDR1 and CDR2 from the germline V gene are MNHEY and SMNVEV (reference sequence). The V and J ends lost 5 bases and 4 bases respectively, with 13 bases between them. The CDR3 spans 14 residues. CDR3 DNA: TGTGCCAGCAGTCCAGGACTCCTTCCAGATACGCAGTATTTT. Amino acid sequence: CASSPGLLPDTQYF.

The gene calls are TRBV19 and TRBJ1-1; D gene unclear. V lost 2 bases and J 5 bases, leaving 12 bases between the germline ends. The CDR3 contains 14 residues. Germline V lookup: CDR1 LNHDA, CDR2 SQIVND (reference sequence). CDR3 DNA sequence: TGTGCCAGTAGTATAATTCCCGGGAGAACTGAAGCTTTCTTT. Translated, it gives CASSIIPGRTEAFF.

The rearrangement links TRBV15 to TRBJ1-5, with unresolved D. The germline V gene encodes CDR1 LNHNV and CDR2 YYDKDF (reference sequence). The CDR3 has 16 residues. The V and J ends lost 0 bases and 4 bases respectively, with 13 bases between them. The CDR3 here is CATSRDEAVINQPQHF. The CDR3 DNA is TGTGCCACCAGCAGAGATGAAGCGGTTATAAATCAGCCCCAGCATTTT.

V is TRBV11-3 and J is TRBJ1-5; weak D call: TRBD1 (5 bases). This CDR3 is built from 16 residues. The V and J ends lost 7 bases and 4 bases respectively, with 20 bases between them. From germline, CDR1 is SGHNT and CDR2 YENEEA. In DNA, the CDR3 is TGTGCCAGCACCCTAAAGGGGTTTAGCCATAATCAGCCCCAGCATTTT. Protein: CASTLKGFSHNQPQHF.